A single sample is the source of the 14 T cell receptor beta chains below, sequenced in a study of T cell repertoires in cytomegalovirus infection. TCRdb redid the calling of the reads with MiXCR, one entry per CDR3 protein. The sample consists of 150,000 to 200,000 distinct CDR3 sequences, about a tenth of them appearing once. The sequenced sample consisted of PBMCs. Source of these receptors: a human donor in good health (CMV status not recorded). Some clones in this sample may be carry-over from other donors' samples.

There are many counts of this clonotype. CDR3 loop: CASSEGSSTFYEQYF. Written as DNA, the CDR3 is TGTGCCAGCAGTGAAGGAAGCTCTACTTTCTACGAGCAGTACTTC. This rearrangement joins TRBV6-1 to TRBJ2-7, with D uncertain. There are 15 residues in the CDR3. Germline V gene sequence: CDR1 MNHNS, CDR2 SASEGT. V was trimmed by 1 base and J by 3 bases, leaving 13 bases between them.

The chain combines TRBV20-1 with TRBJ2-1; 10 nucleotides align to TRBD2. The trim removed 1 base at V and 5 bases at J, leaving 2 bases unmatched. Germline-derived CDR1 and CDR2 are DFQATT and SNEGSKA (reference sequence). The CDR3 is 14 amino acids. The CDR3 bases are TGCAGTGCTAGAGGAGGACTAGCGGACAATGAGCAGTTCTTC. Its protein product is CSARGGLADNEQFF.

V usage is TRBV7-2 and J usage is TRBJ1-1; the D gene is possibly TRBD1 (6 bases). This CDR3 has 15 amino acids. In germline, CDR1 is SGHTA, CDR2 FQGNSA. V was trimmed by 5 bases and J by 1 base, leaving 14 bases between them. In nucleotides, the CDR3 is TGTGCCAGCAGCCTTCAGGGGCTTCCGAACACTGAAGCTTTCTTT. Protein product: CASSLQGLPNTEAFF.

The chain joins TRBV19 to TRBJ1-1, with D hard to call. The CDR3 loop spans 12 amino acids. The V end lost 3 bases, the J end lost 1 base, and 3 bases lay between the germline ends. Germline V gene lookup returns CDR1 LNHDA and CDR2 SQIVND (reference sequence). CDR3 in DNA: TGTGCCAGTAGTATGCAGAACACTGAAGCTTTCTTT. Translating it yields CASSMQNTEAFF.

This clonotype was seen ten or more times. V and J are TRBV25-1 and TRBJ2-7, with 14 bases matching TRBD2. The germline V gene encodes CDR1 MGHDK and CDR2 SYGVNS. The CDR3 consists of 17 residues. Trimming cost V 1 base and J 3 bases; bases outside gene matches: 5. CDR3 region: CASSESPGLAGVYEQYF. The DNA for the CDR3 is TGTGCCAGCAGTGAATCCCCGGGACTAGCGGGGGTCTACGAGCAGTACTTC.

This chain links TRBV5-5 with TRBJ2-7; the D is unclear. Trimming stripped 0 bases from V and 2 bases from J, with 6 bases between. This CDR3 has 13 residues. The germline V gene encodes CDR1 SGHKS and CDR2 YYEKEE (reference sequence). In DNA, the CDR3 is TGTGCCAGCAGCTTGGAGGCAGCCTACGAGCAGTACTTC. Encoded protein: CASSLEAAYEQYF.

In its sample, this clonotype was seen a few times. Mismatch with germline at one junction end may stem from a read error. The chain couples TRBV11-2 to TRBJ2-2; 7 bases are a match to TRBD1. CDR1 is SGHAT and CDR2 is FQNNGV in the germline V gene. The CDR3 is 16 amino acids. The CDR3 DNA follows: TGTGCCAGCAGCCTTCGGGCGACAGGGAACGCCGGGGAGCTGTTTTTT. Translated: CASSLRATGNAGELFF.

This clonotype was picked up many times. The chain has TRBV7-2 and TRBJ1-5, with D maybe TRBD1 (6 bases). This CDR3 has 16 amino acids. Looked up from germline, CDR1 is SGHTA and CDR2 is FQGNSA. Trimming stripped 1 base from V and 7 bases from J, with 17 bases between. CDR3 DNA: TGTGCCAGCAGCTTAGTGGGCAGGGGAGGTCTCCAGCCCCAGCATTTT. It is translated as CASSLVGRGGLQPQHF.

Many counts were recorded for this clonotype. The rearrangement joins TRBV7-2 to TRBJ2-2, with 11 bases fitting TRBD2. The V gene end was trimmed by 5 bases and the J gene end by 7 bases; junction bases not matched to a gene: 9. This CDR3 has 16 residues. Germline assignment: CDR1 SGHTA and CDR2 FQGNSA. The DNA for the CDR3 is TGTGCCAGCAGCCCACAACTAGCGGGAGTCATCGGGGAGCTGTTTTTT. Translating it yields CASSPQLAGVIGELFF.

The V gene is TRBV12-3 or TRBV12-4, the J gene TRBJ2-2, with D possibly being TRBD1 (5 bases). The CDR3 covers 14 residues. Trimming took off 5 bases at V and 1 base at J, with 8 bases between the two ends. The CDR3 DNA sequence: TGTGCCAGCAGTCTTGACAGGAACACCGGGGAGCTGTTTTTT. Translating gives CASSLDRNTGELFF.

This clonotype was seen ten or more times. The chain combines TRBV7-9 with TRBJ2-1, with 12 bases that match TRBD2. The V segment lost 1 base and the J segment 4 bases; nucleotides outside the gene matches: 11. The CDR3 has 19 residues. Germline V gives CDR1 SEHNR, CDR2 FQNEAQ (reference sequence). The CDR3 region is CASSLDASGRASRYNEQFF. The CDR3 nucleotides read TGTGCCAGCAGCTTAGACGCTAGCGGGAGGGCCTCCCGGTACAATGAGCAGTTCTTC.

This clonotype was seen repeatedly, ten times or more. The V and J genes are TRBV5-4 and TRBJ1-4; tentative D call: TRBD1 (6 bases). V lost 4 bases and J 6 bases, leaving 16 bases between the germline ends. The CDR3 length is 15 residues. Germline values: CDR1 SGHNT, CDR2 YYREEE (reference sequence). CDR3 in amino acids: CASSQGGGLHEKLFF. The CDR3 nucleotides read TGTGCCAGCAGCCAGGGTGGGGGGCTGCATGAAAAACTGTTTTTT.

V is TRBV20-1 and J is TRBJ2-7, with 7 nucleotides matching TRBD1. The J segment lost 1 base and the V segment lost 0 bases, leaving 6 bases of the junction unmatched. Germline values: CDR1 DFQATT, CDR2 SNEGSKA (reference sequence). This CDR3 contains 15 residues. DNA of the CDR3: TGCAGTGCTAGAGATGGGGAGACAGGGTCCTACGAGCAGTACTTC. Translated: CSARDGETGSYEQYF.

This clonotype was detected ten times or more. The chain carries TRBV7-2 and TRBJ2-1, with 7 bases identical to TRBD2. The V gene's germline CDR1 is SGHTA and CDR2 FQGNSA. Trimming at V came to 5 bases and at J to 8 bases, leaving 15 bases not matched to a gene. This CDR3 region has 16 residues. The CDR3 DNA reads as TGTGCCAGCAGCCCGACGGGCGGGAGTCTGATCGATGAGCAGTTCTTC. It translates to CASSPTGGSLIDEQFF.